Each of the 25 T cell receptor beta chains below was sequenced from the same sample in a study of shared clonotypes between healthy human individuals. The data were produced by immunoSEQ multiplex PCR, yet TCRdb's version contains in-frame clones alone and is incomplete. The sample has more than 400,000 clones; around 80% are singletons. The specimen sequenced was PBMCs. Receptors originate from a woman aged 40-49 years in good health. Some clones in this sample may be carry-over from other donors' samples.

The chain links TRBV6-1 to TRBJ1-5, with D hard to call. V was pared by 5 bases and J by 1 base, with 12 bases between. The CDR3 loop spans 15 amino acids. Germline V lookup: CDR1 MNHNS, CDR2 SASEGT. The CDR3 protein is CASSSEGWSNQPQHF. The CDR3 nucleotides read TGTGCCAGCAGTTCAGAAGGGTGGAGCAATCAGCCCCAGCATTTT.

V and J are TRBV4-2 and TRBJ1-1; 7 nucleotides agree with TRBD1. The CDR3 extends over 16 amino acids. V dropped 6 bases and J dropped 1; count of bases not matched to a gene: 11. CDR1 and CDR2 (germline): LGHNA, YNFKEQ. DNA for the CDR3: TGTGCCAGCAGTCCACTAAATACAGGGGCGAACACTGAAGCTTTCTTT. Translation gives CASSPLNTGANTEAFF.

V usage is TRBV13 and J usage is TRBJ2-1, with 9 bases aligning to TRBD2. Germline CDR1 reads PRHDT; CDR2 reads FYEKMQ (reference sequence). This CDR3 region has 15 residues. With V trimmed by 3 bases and J by 4 bases, 4 bases remained unmatched. CDR3 loop: CASSFSGSGYNEQFF. The CDR3 DNA is TGTGCCAGCAGCTTTAGCGGGAGTGGGTACAATGAGCAGTTCTTC. The full variable domain, in which reference TRBV13 and TRBJ2-1 provide the parts outside the CDR3, is AAGVIQSPRHLIKEKRETATLKCYPIPRHDTVYWYQQGPGQDPQFLISFYEKMQSDKGSIPDRFSAQQFSDYHSELNMSSLELGDSALYFCASSFSGSGYNEQFFGPGTRLTVL.

This chain links TRBV28 with TRBJ2-2; 9 positions agree with TRBD1. This CDR3 region has 16 residues. Germline CDR1 is MDHEN and CDR2 is SYDVKM. V was clipped by 5 bases and J by 6 bases; unmatched bases: 10. The CDR3 nucleotides are TGTGCCAGCAGTGTACCCGGGACAGGGTATGCCGGGGAGCTGTTTTTT. Amino acid sequence: CASSVPGTGYAGELFF.

This chain uses TRBV2 with TRBJ2-3, with 8 bases lining up with TRBD2. V was clipped by 6 bases and J by 0 bases; unmatched bases: 8. Germline V lookup: CDR1 SNHLY, CDR2 FYNNEI. CDR3 size: 16 residues. The CDR3 here is CASRRLTSASTDTQYF. For the CDR3, the DNA is TGTGCCAGCAGGAGGCTGACTAGCGCTAGCACAGATACGCAGTATTTT.

This chain connects TRBV15 to TRBJ1-1; D might be TRBD1 (6 bases). This CDR3 has 14 residues. With 5 bases removed from V and 12 bases from J, the gap between germline ends came to 22 bases. Germline loops: CDR1 LNHNV, CDR2 YYDKDF (reference sequence). CDR3 loop: CATSVRDTAVVTFF. The CDR3 coding sequence is TGTGCCACCAGCGTACGGGACACGGCCGTTGTGACTTTCTTT.

The chain combines TRBV7-3 with TRBJ1-1; no firm D call. Deletions cut 0 bases from V and 11 bases from J, with 16 bases between. The CDR3 totals 14 residues. Germline V gene sequence: CDR1 SGHTA, CDR2 FQGTGA. CDR3 nucleotides: TGTGCCAGCAGCTTAACGACCACATCCCCGGTGGCTTTCTTT. Its translation: CASSLTTTSPVAFF. The complete variable domain, with remaining parts taken from reference TRBV7-3 and TRBJ1-1, reads GAGVSQTPSNKVTEKGKYVELRCDPISGHTALYWYRQSLGQGPEFLIYFQGTGAADDSGLPNDRFFAVRPEGSVSTLKIQRTERGDSAVYLCASSLTTTSPVAFFGQGTRLTVV.

V is TRBV6-1 and J is TRBJ1-1; the match to TRBD1 covers 7 bases. The CDR3 has 13 residues. J lost 4 bases, V lost 10 bases, and 9 bases had no gene match. Germline V CDR1 and CDR2: MNHNS, SASEGT. CDR3 region: CATLYTGVTEAFF. DNA of the CDR3: TGTGCCACCCTTTATACAGGGGTCACTGAAGCTTTCTTT.

The chain has TRBV30 and TRBJ2-3; weak D call: TRBD2 (5 bases). The CDR3 runs to 12 residues. V lost 7 bases and J lost 2, with 10 bases in between. Germline CDR1 GTSNPN, CDR2 SVGIG (reference sequence). The CDR3 protein is CASTLVTDTQYF. Written as DNA, the CDR3 is TGTGCCTCGACACTAGTCACAGATACGCAGTATTTT. The full variable domain, with the rest looked up from reference TRBV30 and TRBJ2-3, is SQTIHQWPATLVQPVGSPLSLECTVEGTSNPNLYWYRQAAGRGLQLLFYSVGIGQISSEVPQNLSASRPQDRQFILSSKKLLLSDSGFYLCASTLVTDTQYFGPGTRLTVL.

This CDR3 is CASRGTANTGELFF. CDR3 bases: TGTGCCAGTAGGGGGACAGCGAACACCGGGGAGCTGTTTTTT. The V gene is TRBV19, the J gene TRBJ2-2, with 7 bases that match TRBD1. The CDR3 extends over 14 amino acids. Per the germline V gene, CDR1 is LNHDA and CDR2 is SQIVND (reference sequence). With V trimmed by 6 bases and J by 0 bases, 1 base remained unmatched.

The gene calls are TRBV18 and TRBJ1-4; D gene unclear. CDR1 KGHSH and CDR2 LQKENI come from the germline V gene. The CDR3 length is 14 residues. V shed 4 bases and J shed 0 bases, with 6 bases lying between them. The CDR3: CASSRSATNEKLFF. CDR3 nucleotide sequence: TGTGCCAGCTCACGATCCGCAACTAATGAAAAACTGTTTTTT.

The V gene is TRBV18, the J gene TRBJ2-2, with D possibly matching TRBD2 (5 bases). This CDR3 has 12 amino acids. The germline CDR1 and CDR2 sequences are KGHSH and LQKENI. The ends were cut back, 4 bases at V and 7 bases at J, with 7 bases in the middle. The CDR3 loop is CASSRGNGELFF. DNA of the CDR3: TGTGCCAGCTCACGAGGGAACGGGGAGCTGTTTTTT.

A note on this clone: The same CDR3 is also encoded by other DNA sequences in this sample. The chain recombines TRBV5-1 with TRBJ1-1; 7 bases line up with TRBD1. Germline V gene lookup returns CDR1 SGHRS and CDR2 YFSETQ. With V trimmed by 6 bases and J by 8 bases, 10 bases remained unmatched. CDR3 length equals 13 residues. The CDR3 coding sequence is TGCGCCAGCAACCTGGGGCAGGGGGGGGAAGCTTTCTTT. It is translated as CASNLGQGGEAFF. Full variable domain (rest looked up from reference TRBV5-1 and TRBJ1-1): KAGVTQTPRYLIKTRGQQVTLSCSPISGHRSVSWYQQTPGQGLQFLFEYFSETQRNKGNFPGRFSGRQFSNSRSEMNVSTLELGDSALYLCASNLGQGGEAFFGQGTRLTVV.

J is TRBJ1-2 and V is TRBV2; TRBD1 might be the D (5 bases). CDR1 and CDR2 (germline): SNHLY, FYNNEI. CDR3 length: 14 amino acids. V gave up 5 bases and J gave up 8 bases, with 18 bases separating them. This chain's CDR3 is CASSTGTPTAGYTF. The CDR3 DNA reads TGTGCCAGCAGTACCGGGACGCCCACGGCGGGCTACACCTTC.

V usage is TRBV20-1 and J usage is TRBJ1-4; perhaps TRBD1 as D (5 bases). The CDR3 has 10 residues. The V gene's germline CDR1 is DFQATT and CDR2 SNEGSKA (reference sequence). CDR3: CGGLNEKLFF. In nucleotides, the CDR3 is TGCGGGGGTTTGAATGAAAAACTGTTTTTT.

The CDR3 nucleotides are TGTGCCAGTCTGGATTCCCTGGCAGGGCCCAGCACTGAAGCTTTCTTT. Protein product: CASLDSLAGPSTEAFF. This chain uses TRBV19 with TRBJ1-1, with TRBD1 as a possible D gene (5 bases). In germline, CDR1 is LNHDA, CDR2 SQIVND (reference sequence). Trimming cost V 8 bases and J 4 bases, with 23 bases left between them. This CDR3 contains 16 residues.

The rearrangement uses TRBV5-4 and TRBJ2-7; 11 bases match TRBD2. CDR1 is SGHNT, CDR2 YYREEE, per germline (reference sequence). J was trimmed by 3 bases and V by 4 bases; bases with no gene match: 6. The CDR3 sequence is 15 residues long. The CDR3 region has the DNA TGTGCCAGCAGCCGCCGGACTAGCGGGCACTACGAGCAGTACTTC. As protein: CASSRRTSGHYEQYF.

The V and J genes are TRBV30 and TRBJ2-2; no clear D. There are 16 residues in the CDR3. Looked up from germline, CDR1 is GTSNPN and CDR2 is SVGIG (reference sequence). The ends were cut back, 2 bases at V and 0 bases at J, with 13 bases in the middle. CDR3 residues: CAWSSWAASNTGELFF. In nucleotides, the CDR3 is TGTGCCTGGAGTAGTTGGGCAGCATCGAACACCGGGGAGCTGTTTTTT.

V is TRBV2 and J is TRBJ2-3; 10 positions match TRBD1. Germline values: CDR1 SNHLY, CDR2 FYNNEI. This CDR3 is built from 15 residues. After removal of 6 bases from V and 3 bases from J, the junction contained 6 bases not matched to a gene. The CDR3 DNA reads as TGTGCCAGCAGCCCCTGGACAGGGGGGACAGATACGCAGTATTTT. The encoded protein is CASSPWTGGTDTQYF.

This clone was observed once. A far more abundant clone sits one base away, making this likely a read error. The gene calls are TRBV9 and TRBJ2-5; D unresolved. V shed 4 bases and J shed 5 bases, with 18 bases lying between them. Germline CDR1 and CDR2: SGDLS and YYNGEE. The CDR3 contains 15 residues. CDR3: CASSLTIGPSETQYF. As DNA, the CDR3 is TGTGCCAGCAGCCTCACTATCGGACCGAGCGAGACCCAGTACTTC.

The chain carries TRBV7-2 and TRBJ1-4; 8 bases are shared with TRBD1. V lost 4 bases to trimming and J lost 7 bases; unmatched junction nucleotides: 8. CDR1 SGHTA and CDR2 FQGNSA come from the germline V gene. This CDR3 region has 15 residues. For the CDR3, the DNA is TGTGCCAGCAGCTCACCCAGGGGGCAGGTTGAAAAACTGTTTTTT. Its protein is CASSSPRGQVEKLFF.

V is TRBV28 and J is TRBJ2-5; weak D call: TRBD1 (6 bases). Looked up from germline, CDR1 is MDHEN and CDR2 is SYDVKM. The CDR3 runs to 16 residues. The V end was cut by 4 bases, the J end by 5 bases, with 20 bases between. Here the CDR3 DNA reads TGTGCCAGCAGTTCCCCCCAACTAGGGGGAAAGGAGACCCAGTACTTC. Protein sequence: CASSSPQLGGKETQYF.

This clone was seen once. The chain recombines TRBV7-2 with TRBJ2-1; 7 bases match TRBD1. The germline V gene has CDR1 SGHTA and CDR2 FQGNSA. The ends lost 6 bases at V and 2 bases at J; junction bases unmatched: 4. The CDR3 has 14 amino acids. CDR3 coding DNA: TGTGCCAGCAGTCGACAGGGTACCTACAATGAGCAGTTCTTC. This encodes CASSRQGTYNEQFF.

This clone was detected ten times or more. This chain uses TRBV29-1 with TRBJ2-7; D is perhaps TRBD1 (6 bases). The CDR3 sequence is 13 residues long. The ends were cut back, 7 bases at V and 1 base at J, with 14 bases in the middle. Germline lookup yields CDR1 SQVTM and CDR2 ANQGSEA. CDR3 in amino acids: CSAKRTGSYEQYF. CDR3 DNA sequence: TGCAGCGCCAAGAGAACAGGGTCCTACGAGCAGTACTTC.

The CDR3 spells CSAARRAEQYF. CDR3 DNA sequence: TGCAGTGCGGCCAGGAGAGCTGAGCAGTACTTC. The rearrangement links TRBV20-1 to TRBJ2-7; no reliable D call. Germline CDR1 DFQATT, CDR2 SNEGSKA (reference sequence). V was cut by 6 bases and J by 7 bases, with 13 bases left in between. This CDR3 has 11 amino acids.